This T cell receptor beta chain was sequenced during a study of blood T cell repertoires in COVID-19. Looked up from germline, CDR1 is MDHEN and CDR2 is SYDVKM. The V end lost 7 bases, the J end lost 8 bases, and 9 bases lay between the germline ends. The CDR3 spans 12 residues. Method: immunoSEQ multiplex PCR; TCRdb's copy keeps in-frame clones and lacks some. The sample holds about 310,000 clones, roughly nine tenths seen once. Source material: peripheral blood. This receptor was identified in a woman aged 25 to 39 with COVID-19, enrolled during active disease. V usage is TRBV28 and J usage is TRBJ1-6; weak D call: TRBD1 (5 bases). The chain's CDR3 is CASKVTDSPLHF. Written as DNA, the CDR3 is TGTGCCAGCAAGGTGACAGATTCACCCCTCCACTTT.